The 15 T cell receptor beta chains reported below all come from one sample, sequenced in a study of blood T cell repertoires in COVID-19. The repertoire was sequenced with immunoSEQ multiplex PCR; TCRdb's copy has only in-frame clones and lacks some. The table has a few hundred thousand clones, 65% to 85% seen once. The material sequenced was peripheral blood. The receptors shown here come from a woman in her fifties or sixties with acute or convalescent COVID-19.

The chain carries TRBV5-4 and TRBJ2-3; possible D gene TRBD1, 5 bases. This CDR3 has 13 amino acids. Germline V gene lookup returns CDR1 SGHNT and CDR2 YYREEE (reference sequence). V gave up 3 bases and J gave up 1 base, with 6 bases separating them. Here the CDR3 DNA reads TGTGCCAGCAGCTCGACAGGCACAGATACGCAGTATTTT. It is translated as CASSSTGTDTQYF. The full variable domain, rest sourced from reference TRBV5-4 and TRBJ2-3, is ETGVTQSPTHLIKTRGQQVTLRCSSQSGHNTVSWYQQALGQGPQFIFQYYREEENGRGNFPPRFSGLQFPNYSSELNVNALELDDSALYLCASSSTGTDTQYFGPGTRLTVL.

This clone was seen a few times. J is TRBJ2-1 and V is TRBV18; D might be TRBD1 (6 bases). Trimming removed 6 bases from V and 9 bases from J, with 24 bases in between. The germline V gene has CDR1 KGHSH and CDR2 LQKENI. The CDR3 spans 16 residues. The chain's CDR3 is CASSQTQGFQGGEQFF. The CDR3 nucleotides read TGTGCCAGCTCTCAAACACAGGGATTCCAGGGTGGTGAGCAGTTCTTC.

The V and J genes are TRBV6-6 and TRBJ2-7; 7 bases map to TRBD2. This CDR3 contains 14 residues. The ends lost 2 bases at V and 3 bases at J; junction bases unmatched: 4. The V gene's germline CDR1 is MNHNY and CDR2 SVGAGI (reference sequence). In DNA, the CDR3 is TGTGCCAGCAGTTACGGACTAGGGAGCTACGAGCAGTACTTC. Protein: CASSYGLGSYEQYF.

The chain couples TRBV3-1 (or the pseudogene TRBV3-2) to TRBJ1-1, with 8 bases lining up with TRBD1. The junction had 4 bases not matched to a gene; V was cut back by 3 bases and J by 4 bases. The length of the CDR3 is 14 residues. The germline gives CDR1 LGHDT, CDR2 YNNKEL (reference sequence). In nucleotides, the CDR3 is TGTGCCAGCAGCCACGCCGACAGGGGCACTGAAGCTTTCTTT. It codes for CASSHADRGTEAFF.

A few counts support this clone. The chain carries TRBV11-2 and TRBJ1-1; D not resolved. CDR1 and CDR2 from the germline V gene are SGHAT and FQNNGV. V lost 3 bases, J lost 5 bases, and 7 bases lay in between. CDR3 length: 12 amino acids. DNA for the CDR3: TGTGCCAGCAGCTTCATGAGGACTGAAGCTTTCTTT. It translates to CASSFMRTEAFF. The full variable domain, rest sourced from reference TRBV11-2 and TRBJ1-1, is EAGVAQSPRYKIIEKRQSVAFWCNPISGHATLYWYQQILGQGPKLLIQFQNNGVVDDSQLPKDRFSAERLKGVDSTLKIQPAKLEDSAVYLCASSFMRTEAFFGQGTRLTVV.

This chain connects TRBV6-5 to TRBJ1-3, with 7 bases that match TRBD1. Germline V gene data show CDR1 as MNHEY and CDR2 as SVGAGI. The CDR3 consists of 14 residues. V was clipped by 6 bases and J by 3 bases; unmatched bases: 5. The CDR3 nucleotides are TGTGCCAGCAGACAACAGGGGAGTGGAAACACCATATATTTT. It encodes CASRQQGSGNTIYF.

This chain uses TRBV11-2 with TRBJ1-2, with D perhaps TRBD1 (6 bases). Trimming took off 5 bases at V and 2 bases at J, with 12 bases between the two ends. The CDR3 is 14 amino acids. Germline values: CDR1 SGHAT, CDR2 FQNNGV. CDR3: CASSRGALNYGYTF. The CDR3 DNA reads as TGTGCCAGCAGCCGGGGGGCGCTGAACTATGGCTACACCTTC.

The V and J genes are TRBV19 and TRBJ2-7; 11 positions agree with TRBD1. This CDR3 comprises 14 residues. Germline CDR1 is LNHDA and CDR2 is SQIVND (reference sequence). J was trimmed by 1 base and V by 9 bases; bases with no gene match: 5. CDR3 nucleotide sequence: TGTGCCAGCCTTGGGACAGGGGGTTCCTACGAGCAGTACTTC. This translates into CASLGTGGSYEQYF.

CDR3 DNA: TGCGCCAGCAGCTTGACTAGCGGGACGTACCAAGAGACCCAGTACTTC. It is translated as CASSLTSGTYQETQYF. The J gene is TRBJ2-5, the V gene TRBV5-1, with 10 positions matching TRBD2. This CDR3 comprises 16 residues. Germline CDR1 SGHRS, CDR2 YFSETQ. The junction had 3 bases not matched to a gene; V was cut back by 1 base and J by 0 bases.

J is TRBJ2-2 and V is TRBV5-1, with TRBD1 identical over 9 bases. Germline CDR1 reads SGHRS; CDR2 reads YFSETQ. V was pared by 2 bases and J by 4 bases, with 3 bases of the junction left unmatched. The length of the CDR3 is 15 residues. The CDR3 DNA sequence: TGCGCCAGCAGCTTACAGGGGGCTTCCACCGGGGAGCTGTTTTTT. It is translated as CASSLQGASTGELFF.

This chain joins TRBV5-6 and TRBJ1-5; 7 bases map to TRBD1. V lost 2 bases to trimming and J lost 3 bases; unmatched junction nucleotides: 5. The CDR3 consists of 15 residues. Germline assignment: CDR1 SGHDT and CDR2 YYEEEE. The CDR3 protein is CASSFQGEDNQPQHF. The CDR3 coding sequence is TGTGCCAGCAGCTTTCAGGGGGAGGACAATCAGCCCCAGCATTTT.

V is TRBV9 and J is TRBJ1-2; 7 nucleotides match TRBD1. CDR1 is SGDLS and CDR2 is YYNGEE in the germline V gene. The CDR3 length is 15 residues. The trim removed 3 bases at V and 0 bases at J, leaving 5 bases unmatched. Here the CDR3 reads CASSERQGTNYGYTF. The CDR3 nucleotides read TGTGCCAGCAGCGAACGACAGGGCACTAACTATGGCTACACCTTC. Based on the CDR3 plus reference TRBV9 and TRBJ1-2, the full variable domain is DSGVTQTPKHLITATGQRVTLRCSPRSGDLSVYWYQQSLDQGLQFLIQYYNGEERAKGNILERFSAQQFPDLHSELNLSSLELGDSALYFCASSERQGTNYGYTFGSGTRLTVV.

The CDR3 here is CASSLNAGLYEQYF. The CDR3 region has the DNA TGTGCCAGCTCCCTAAACGCGGGACTCTACGAGCAGTACTTC. J is TRBJ2-7 and V is TRBV18; D possibly corresponds to TRBD2 (6 bases). V lost 6 bases to trimming and J lost 3 bases, with 15 bases between them. From germline, CDR1 is KGHSH and CDR2 LQKENI. This CDR3 has 14 residues.

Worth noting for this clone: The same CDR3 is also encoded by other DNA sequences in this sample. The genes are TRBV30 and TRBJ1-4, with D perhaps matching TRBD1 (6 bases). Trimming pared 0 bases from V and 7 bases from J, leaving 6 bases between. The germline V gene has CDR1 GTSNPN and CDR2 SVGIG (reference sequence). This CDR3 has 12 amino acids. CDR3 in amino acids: CAWSVQGEKLFF. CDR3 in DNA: TGTGCCTGGAGTGTACAGGGTGAAAAACTGTTTTTT.

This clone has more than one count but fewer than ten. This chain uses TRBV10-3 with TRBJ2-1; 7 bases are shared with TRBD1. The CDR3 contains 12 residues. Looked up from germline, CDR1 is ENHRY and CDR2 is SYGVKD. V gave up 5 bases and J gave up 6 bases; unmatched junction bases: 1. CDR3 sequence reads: CAISWDSNEQFF. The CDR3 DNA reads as TGTGCCATCAGTTGGGACAGCAATGAGCAGTTCTTC.